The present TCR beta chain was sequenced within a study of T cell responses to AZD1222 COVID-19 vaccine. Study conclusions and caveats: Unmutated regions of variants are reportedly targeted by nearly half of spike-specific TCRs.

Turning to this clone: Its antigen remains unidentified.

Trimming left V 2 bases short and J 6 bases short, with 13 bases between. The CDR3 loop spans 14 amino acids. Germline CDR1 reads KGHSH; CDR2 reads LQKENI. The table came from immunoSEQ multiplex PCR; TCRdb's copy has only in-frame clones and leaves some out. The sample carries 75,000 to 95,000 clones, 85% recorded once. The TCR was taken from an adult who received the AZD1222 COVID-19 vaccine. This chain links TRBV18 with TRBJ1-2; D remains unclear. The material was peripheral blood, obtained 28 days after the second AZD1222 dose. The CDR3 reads CASSPDGQSDGYTF. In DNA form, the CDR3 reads TGTGCCAGCTCACCAGATGGCCAGTCGGATGGCTACACCTTC.